This T cell receptor beta chain was captured by sequencing in a study of T cells after yellow fever vaccination. In the study overall: EM, EMRA, CM and Tscm memory subsets were sorted using CD3, CD45RA, CCR7 and CD95. Findings and caveats of the study: Abundant clonotypes (contaminants from the bulk population) could be present in FACS-sorted repertoires. Once the booster was given, most primary-vaccination clones reappeared, at around 95% for CD4 and roughly 91% for CD8.

Between the trimmed V and J ends, which lost 4 bases and 0 bases, there was a span of 18 bases. The CDR3 has 18 residues. 5'RACE template switching produced TCR cDNA carrying a universal primer site and UMIs. TCRdb reprocessed the 5' RACE reads with MiXCR, giving one entry per CDR3 protein. Of over 20,000 distinct CDR3 sequences in the sample, under 5.5% were seen once. This clonotype was observed a few times. The source is a man aged 25-45 years who received the YFV17D yellow fever vaccine. The chain joins TRBV12-3 or TRBV12-4 to TRBJ1-4, with D tentatively TRBD1 (5 bases). Sequencing used PBMCs, either bulk or a sorted T-cell subset (CD4+, CD8+, memory, or dextramer-sorted; not recorded which), obtained 15 days after the yellow fever booster vaccination. CDR3 in amino acids: CASSSPRRGLTTNEKLFF. DNA of the CDR3: TGTGCCAGCAGTTCCCCCAGGCGGGGACTAACAACTAATGAAAAACTGTTTTTT.